This TCR beta chain was captured in a study of blood T cells in healthy people across ages. The CDR3 runs 15 residues. Trimming cost V 2 bases and J 2 bases, with 11 bases left between them. Using a J-beta primer mix together with a sample-barcoded 5' primer, a second PCR was run for roughly 7 to 11 cycles. Each CDR3 protein gets one entry after TCRdb re-called the 5' RACE reads with MiXCR. The table includes more than 650,000 distinct CDR3 sequences, about a fifth detected once. The clonotype was recovered from a man in his 70s in good health. The chain is built from TRBV12-3 or TRBV12-4 and TRBJ2-3, with D uncertain. The sequenced material came from blood. CDR3 region: CASSLSSIATDTQYF. The DNA of the CDR3 is TGTGCCAGCAGTTTATCGTCTATTGCCACAGATACGCAGTATTTT.